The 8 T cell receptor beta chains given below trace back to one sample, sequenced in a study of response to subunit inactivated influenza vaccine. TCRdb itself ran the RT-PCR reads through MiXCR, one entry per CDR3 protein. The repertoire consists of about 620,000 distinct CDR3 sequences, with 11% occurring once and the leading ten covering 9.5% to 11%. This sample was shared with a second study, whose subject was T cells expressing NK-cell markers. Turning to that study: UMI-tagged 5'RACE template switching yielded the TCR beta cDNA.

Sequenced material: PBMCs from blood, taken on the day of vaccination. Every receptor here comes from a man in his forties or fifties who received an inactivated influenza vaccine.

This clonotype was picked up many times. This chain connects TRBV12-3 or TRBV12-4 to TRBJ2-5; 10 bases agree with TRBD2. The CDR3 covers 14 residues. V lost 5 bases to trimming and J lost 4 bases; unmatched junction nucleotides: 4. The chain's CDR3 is CASSGRTSGETQYF. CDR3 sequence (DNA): TGTGCCAGCAGTGGCCGGACTAGCGGAGAGACCCAGTACTTC.

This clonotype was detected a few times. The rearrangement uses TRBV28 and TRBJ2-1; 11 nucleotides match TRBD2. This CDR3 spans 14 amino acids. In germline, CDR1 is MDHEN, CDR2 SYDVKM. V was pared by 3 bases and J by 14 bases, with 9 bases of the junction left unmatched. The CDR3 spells CASSLGSGRGKKFF. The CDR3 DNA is TGTGCCAGCAGTTTGGGTAGCGGGAGGGGTAAGAAGTTCTTC.

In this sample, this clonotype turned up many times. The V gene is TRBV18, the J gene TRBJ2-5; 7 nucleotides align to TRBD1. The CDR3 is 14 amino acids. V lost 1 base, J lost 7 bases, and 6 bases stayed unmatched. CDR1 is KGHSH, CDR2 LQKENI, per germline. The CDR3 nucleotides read TGTGCCAGCTCACCACGACAGGGAGAGGGGACCCAGTACTTC. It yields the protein CASSPRQGEGTQYF.

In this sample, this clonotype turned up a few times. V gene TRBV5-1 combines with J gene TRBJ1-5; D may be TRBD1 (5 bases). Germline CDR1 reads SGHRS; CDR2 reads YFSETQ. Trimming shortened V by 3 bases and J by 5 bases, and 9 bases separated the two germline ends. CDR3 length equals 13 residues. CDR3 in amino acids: CASSSGEDQPQHF. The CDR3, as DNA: TGCGCCAGCAGCTCGGGGGAGGATCAGCCCCAGCATTTT.

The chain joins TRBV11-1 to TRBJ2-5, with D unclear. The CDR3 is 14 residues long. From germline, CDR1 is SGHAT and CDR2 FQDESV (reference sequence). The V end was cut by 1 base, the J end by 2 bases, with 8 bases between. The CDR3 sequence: CASSLEAAQETQYF. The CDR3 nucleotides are TGTGCCAGCAGCTTAGAGGCAGCTCAAGAGACCCAGTACTTC.

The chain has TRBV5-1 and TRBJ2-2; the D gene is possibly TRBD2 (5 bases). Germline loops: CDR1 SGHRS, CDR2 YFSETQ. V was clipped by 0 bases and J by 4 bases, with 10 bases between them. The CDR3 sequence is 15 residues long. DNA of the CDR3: TGCGCCAGCAGCTTGGCCCTGGGGAGCACCGGGGAGCTGTTTTTT. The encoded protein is CASSLALGSTGELFF.

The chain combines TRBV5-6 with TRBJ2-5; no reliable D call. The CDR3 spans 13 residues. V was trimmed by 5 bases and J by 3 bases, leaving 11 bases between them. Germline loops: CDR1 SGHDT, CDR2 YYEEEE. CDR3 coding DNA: TGTGCCAGCAGGGTAACATGGAAAGAGACCCAGTACTTC. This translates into CASRVTWKETQYF.

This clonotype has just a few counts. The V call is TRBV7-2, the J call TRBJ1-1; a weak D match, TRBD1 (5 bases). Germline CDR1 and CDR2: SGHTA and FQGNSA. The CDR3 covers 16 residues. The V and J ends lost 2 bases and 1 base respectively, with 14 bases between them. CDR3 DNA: TGTGCCAGCAGCTTAATGCCCCAGGGTTGGAACACTGAAGCTTTCTTT. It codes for CASSLMPQGWNTEAFF.